A selection of T cell receptor beta chains follows, all from one sample in a study of T cell changes during pregnancy in multiple sclerosis. Measured with immunoSEQ multiplex PCR; TCRdb has only the in-frame clones, and not every one. This table has some 70,000 clones, just over 90% appearing once. The specimen was peripheral blood, collected in the third trimester of pregnancy. These receptors all come from a female donor with multiple sclerosis, enrolled in a pregnancy study. The conserved cysteine and the conserved F or W are not part of the CDR3 here. Clone sizes are given selectively: once, few, many, or a class where the clone is expanded.

J | V | size | CDR3
TRBJ2-4 | TRBV5-8 | once | ASSRRTEPN
TRBJ1-1 | TRBV7-9 | few | ASSLGQSNTEAF
TRBJ2-7 | TRBV6-5 | . | ASSYGRDGYEQY
TRBJ1-1 | TRBV5-1 | . | ASSLEQGVNTEAF
TRBJ1-5 | TRBV19 | . | ASSLQGSEQPQH
TRBJ1-4 | TRBV28 | . | ASSSGQGTEKLF
TRBJ1-1 | TRBV29-1 | . | SIYTGVGNTEAF
TRBJ1-1 | TRBV29-1 | . | SVAEGGRGTEAF
TRBJ2-7 | TRBV5-6 | once | ASSLGGTGVGAYEQY
TRBJ1-2 | TRBV10-3 | . | AISESTQGYGYT
TRBJ1-5 | TRBV19 | . | ASSIERDSVVPQH
TRBJ2-7 | TRBV4-2 | . | ASSQDTSGSSLSYEQY
TRBJ2-6 | TRBV5-6 | . | ASSLGGGGLAGANVLT
TRBJ2-3 | TRBV7-3 | . | ASSLEAVWSGGGSDTQY
TRBJ1-2 | TRBV19 | . | ASINTGANNYGYT
TRBJ2-2 | TRBV19 | . | ASSTTPGQNTGELF
TRBJ1-1 | TRBV19 | . | ASSSGVGTEAF
TRBJ1-5 | TRBV6-8 | once | ASSEAGGSSNQPQH
TRBJ1-5 | TRBV7-9 | . | ASSISQGGSNQPQH
TRBJ2-7 | TRBV5-1 | . | ASSFFSGRKDSYEQY
TRBJ2-7 | TRBV7-9 | . | ASSLKDSDYEQY
TRBJ1-2 | TRBV7-8 | . | ASSLGQGVGARGYT
TRBJ2-7 | TRBV16 | . | ASSQTSGGLLYEQY
TRBJ2-5 | TRBV10-1 | . | ASSFGLAGNQETQY
TRBJ2-3 | TRBV7-9 | . | ASSLDNRGVTDTQY
TRBJ1-2 | TRBV7-3 | . | ASSPHPGTDDGYT
TRBJ1-2 | TRBV19 | . | ASRTQGTDYNRNYGYT